This T cell receptor beta chain originates from a study of blood T cell repertoires in COVID-19. Study-level information: The United States, Italy and Spain were the sources of the acute and convalescent COVID-19 samples. The cDNA or gDNA used as material had been derived from T cells, B-cell-depleted T cells, or PBMCs.

In this sample, this clone turned up a few times. In the authors' workflow: Amplification of reference gene primers provided the estimated nucleated cell counts. TCRdb's table, derived via immunoSEQ multiplex PCR, lists solely in-frame clones and lacks some. That table is the source of V, J and clone size, and D and trimming were worked out from the DNA. This table has 100,000 to 150,000 clones, roughly 69% appearing once. The sequence was collected from a woman in her 70s with acute or convalescent COVID-19. Sequencing input: peripheral blood.

The CDR3 reads CASSSRDRGVSGELFF. The CDR3 DNA follows: TGTGCCAGCAGCTCCCGGGACAGGGGGGTTTCCGGGGAGCTGTTTTTT. This chain joins TRBV7-9 and TRBJ2-2; 11 bases match TRBD1. Trimming removed 4 bases from V and 6 bases from J; junction bases left unmatched: 7. Germline V lookup: CDR1 SEHNR, CDR2 FQNEAQ (reference sequence). The CDR3 consists of 16 residues.